This TCR beta chain was recovered during a study of naive and memory T cell subsets. Four PCR rounds used nested alpha and beta constant region primers plus the SP2 primer. TCRdb reanalysed the 5' RACE reads using MiXCR and keeps one entry per CDR3 protein. The table records more than 45,000 distinct CDR3 sequences, roughly 7% of them present only once. At least ten counts were recorded for this clonotype. Its antigen is unidentified. Germline CDR1 reads MDHEN; CDR2 reads SYDVKM. This CDR3 comprises 16 residues. The V end lost 6 bases, the J end lost 1 base, and 19 bases lay between the germline ends. TCR cDNA received a 3' ligated oligonucleotide that carried a UMI. Whole blood, roughly 2.5 ml, came from adult healthy volunteers. Reverse transcription used DNase-treated unsorted total RNA, aiming for roughly 1 to 1000 ng. Notes on the study in general: This RNA-based method may be sensitive to activation-related transcript changes.

The rearrangement uses TRBV28 and TRBJ2-7; TRBD1 or TRBD2 may be the D gene (5 bases each). This receptor was obtained from a male donor in good health. This CDR3 reads CASSPPRGRGSYEQYF. In DNA, the CDR3 is TGTGCCAGCAGCCCTCCCCGGGGACGAGGGTCCTACGAGCAGTACTTC.